The T cell receptor (beta chain) under discussion was sequenced for a study of prognosis after radiotherapy for stage I lung cancer. Turning to the study itself: Nobody among the patients got concurrent therapy with stereotactic body radiotherapy.

Germline V gives CDR1 MNHNS, CDR2 SASEGT. The J segment lost 7 bases and the V segment lost 6 bases, leaving 7 bases of the junction unmatched. This CDR3 is built from 16 residues. This clonotype was counted many times. TCR beta CDR3 amplification from genomic DNA was performed by two-round multiplex PCR. The use of primers specific to each TRBV and TRBJ gene characterized first-round PCR. From the multiplex PCR reads, TCRdb called clonotypes with MiXCR, one entry per CDR3 protein. The sample includes some 13,000 distinct CDR3 sequences, around 35% of them seen just once. The sample was PBMCs, taken before or after stereotactic body radiation therapy (not recorded which). The TCR sequence derives from a donor over 45 with non-small cell lung cancer. The chain links TRBV6-1 to TRBJ2-1; TRBD2 aligns across 15 bases. The CDR3 DNA reads TGTGCCAGCAGAATAGGACTAGCGGGAGGGTGGAATGAGCAGTTCTTC. Translating gives CASRIGLAGGWNEQFF.